The entry below gives a single T cell receptor (beta chain) sequence along with its context. In this sample, this clone turned up a few times. What antigen it recognizes has not been identified. Base qualities are not provided; no much larger clone lies one nucleotide away. The CDR3 regions of human TCRbeta chains were subjected to immunosequencing. The study's own analysis went as follows. Repertoire TCRs were checked for matches against a reference library of SARS-CoV-2-specific TCRs that had been generated using the MIRA antigen-specificity platform. Breadth was defined as the fraction of unique TCRs that were SARS-CoV-2-associated, and depth was defined as the fraction of total T cells that were SARS-CoV-2-associated. Using the MIRA data, each spike-specific TCR was mapped to the spike region that the TCR reacts to and placed in a CD4 or CD8 class. Log10-transformed breadth and depth values were compared by one-way ANOVA with Sidak's multiple comparisons tests. The clones in this table, taken by TCRdb from immuneACCESS, are in-frame only. Not every clone is retained; where verified, under half of the shortfall comes from an unresolved V gene, and the cause of the rest is unknown. That table supplies the V and J calls and clone size; D and trimming were determined from the DNA. Across this sample there are over 150,000 clones, with about 92% seen only once. The ten largest make up around 18% of the sample.

The label giving this sample's time point can be read as: baseline before first vaccination. Samples from vaccinated people were obtained from the UK trials COV001 and COV002, which included a single-blind randomized controlled phase 2/3 trial of AZD1222 (ChAdOx1 nCoV-19) in healthy adults. For TCRbeta chain sequencing, PBMC samples from trial participants were taken at day 0 and at day 28 after the second dose. The junction shows trimming of 7 bases on V and 1 base on J, plus 8 bases between the germline ends. Including cysteine and phenylalanine, the CDR3 has 13 amino acids. Only CDR3 DNA is held: 39 bases, read in frame from base 1. CDR1 and CDR2 are read off the germline V gene (reference sequence) as LNHDA and SQIVND. This sample is part of a study of T cell responses to AZD1222 COVID-19 vaccine (dated by TCRdb to the early 2020s). Looking at the study overall: AZD1222 recipients with second doses at about 4 weeks or about 12 weeks were pooled, because spike-specific TCR depth and breadth did not differ between schedules. A total of 233 trial participants underwent TCR sequencing, of whom some 210 received two doses of AZD1222 and 26 received two doses of the MenACWY control vaccine. Trial participants were enrolled into age subgroups of 18-55, 56-69 and 70-plus years, which contained approximately 150, 28 and 58 TCR-sequenced participants, respectively. The paper as a whole reports these results and caveats: Participants were mostly white British, with more females than males. The authors suggested clonal diversity may have been underestimated. Spike-specific TCR breadth and depth rose significantly after two AZD1222 doses compared with day 0 and with MenACWY recipients. Conclusions about previously exposed vaccinees are limited, since just 6 or 7 AZD1222 recipients were seropositive for SARS-CoV-2 at baseline. Epitopes outside the regions mutated in the B.1.351 and B.1.1.7 variants were reportedly recognized by nearly half of the unique spike-specific TCRs. The vaccine-associated CD4 TCRs covered the entire spike protein, and the dominant responses fell in regions 160-218 and 743-854. Because no day 14 peak-response samples were available, repertoires were characterized only after the peak T cell response. The 56-69-year group was small, and its depth increase did not reach significance, likely because of low power.

The sequence joins TRBV19 to TRBJ1-5, with the D gene too uncertain to name. The sequences come from peripheral blood, collected on day 0 of AZD1222 vaccination. This sequence originates from an adult in good health. CDR3 sequence: CASKSSSNQPQHF. The DNA sequence is given as TGTGCCAGTAAAAGCAGCAGCAATCAGCCCCAGCATTTT.